These T cell receptor beta chains were read from a single sample in a study of blood T cell repertoires in COVID-19. Produced via immunoSEQ multiplex PCR; TCRdb's table is partial and in-frame only. The table lists 150,000 to 200,000 clones, over 75% of them singletons. The sequenced sample was peripheral blood. The receptors stem from a human donor in a cohort sampled during active COVID-19. Each CDR3 is given with its conserved first and last residue. D genes are given only for firm matches. Only some rows state a clone size, as once, few, many or a class for expanded clones.

abundance,d_gene,len,v_gene,j_gene,CDR3nt,CDR3aa
.,TRBD2,17,TRBV9,TRBJ2-5,TGTGCCAGCAGCAAGACTAGCGGGGGGGTTCGGGAGGAGACCCAGTACTTC,CASSKTSGGVREETQYF
.,TRBD1,14,TRBV14,TRBJ1-1,TGTGCCAGCAGCTACTCCGGGACAGGGGGCATAGCTTTCTTT,CASSYSGTGGIAFF
once,.,14,TRBV3-1/TRBV3-2,TRBJ2-5,TGTGCCAGCAGCCAAGATTTGGCGGGGAGGACCCAGTACTTC,CASSQDLAGRTQYF
.,.,12,TRBV15,TRBJ2-7,TGTGCCACCAGCAGATTGGAGGACGAGCAGTACTTC,CATSRLEDEQYF
.,TRBD2,16,TRBV11-2,TRBJ2-5,TGTGCCAGCAGCTTAGATCTGGCTAGCGGGGGGGAGACCCAGTACTTC,CASSLDLASGGETQYF
.,.,14,TRBV4-1,TRBJ2-7,TGCGCCAGCAGCCAAGGCCCTCGGGAGTACGAGCAGTACTTC,CASSQGPREYEQYF
.,.,18,TRBV4-3,TRBJ2-6,TGCGCCAGCAGCACAAACAGGGCGCAGAGTACTGGGGCCAACGTCCTGACTTTC,CASSTNRAQSTGANVLTF
once,.,15,TRBV7-3,TRBJ1-1,TGTGCCAGCAGCCCAGGGGCCCCACCGGACACTGAAGCTTTCTTT,CASSPGAPPDTEAFF
.,.,15,TRBV27,TRBJ1-1,TGTGCCAGCAGTCCAACGACAAGCAGGGGTACTGAAGCTTTCTTT,CASSPTTSRGTEAFF
.,.,11,TRBV6-5,TRBJ1-5,TGTGCCACCGGAGGCGGTCAGCCCCAGCATTTT,CATGGGQPQHF
.,.,14,TRBV7-8,TRBJ1-5,TGTGCCAGCAGCTTTGGGACACCTAATCAGCCCCAGCATTTT,CASSFGTPNQPQHF
.,.,12,TRBV27,TRBJ1-2,TGTGCCGGCAATCAGGGTTTCGGCGGCTACACCTTC,CAGNQGFGGYTF
.,.,13,TRBV6-5,TRBJ2-1,TGTGCCAGCAGTTACTCGAACGGCAATGAGCAGTTCTTC,CASSYSNGNEQFF
.,.,14,TRBV30,TRBJ2-7,TGTGCCTGGAGTCCGGGCCCGGGGTCCTACGAGCAGTACTTC,CAWSPGPGSYEQYF
.,TRBD1,15,TRBV5-1,TRBJ2-7,TGCGCCAGCAGCCTTACCCAAGACAGGGTCCACGAGCAGTACTTC,CASSLTQDRVHEQYF
.,.,14,TRBV28,TRBJ2-2,TGTGCCAGCAGGGACTCATCGAACACCGGGGAGCTGTTTTTT,CASRDSSNTGELFF
.,TRBD1,14,TRBV7-9,TRBJ2-7,TGTGCCAGCAGCCCCAGACAGGGTAGGGGCGAGCAGTACTTC,CASSPRQGRGEQYF